The clone carrying this T cell receptor (beta chain) was recorded at least ten times. Its antigen is as yet unknown. Transcripts of RNA were the source for amplifying TCR beta CDR3 regions. The first-round RT-PCR employed HTBI primers together with the Qiagen OneStep RT-PCR kit. A multiplex PCR was then performed as the second round. Using its own MiXCR run on the multiplex PCR reads, TCRdb lists one record per CDR3 protein. The sample lists around 660,000 distinct CDR3 sequences, about two fifths occurring once. Trimming pared 2 bases from V and 10 bases from J, leaving 15 bases between. The CDR3 loop spans 15 amino acids. Germline V lookup: CDR1 MNHNS, CDR2 SASEGT. The sample comes from a study of Graves' ophthalmopathy and Graves' hyperthyroidism. Study at large: No treatment had been given when peripheral blood was collected at initial diagnosis. Study-level findings and limits: For predicting ophthalmopathy progression, the model had about 64% sensitivity and 72% to 75% specificity.

As the starting material, around 9.1 ml of fresh peripheral blood yielded the PBMCs. This chain connects TRBV6-1 to TRBJ1-6, with D perhaps matching TRBD1 (5 bases). The sample was peripheral blood. The clonotype was recovered from an adult man with Graves' ophthalmopathy. The CDR3 loop reads CASSESDGGGSPLHF. The CDR3 nucleotides are TGTGCCAGCAGTGAATCGGACGGGGGAGGCTCACCCCTCCACTTT.